This TCR beta chain was sequenced during a study of molecular identifiers for immune sequencing clone quantification. TCRdb re-called the PCR reads with MiXCR, one entry per CDR3 protein. The sample has approximately 670,000 distinct CDR3 sequences; 20% are singletons. V was pared by 0 bases and J by 11 bases, with 22 bases between. Germline CDR1 reads DFQATT; CDR2 reads SNEGSKA (reference sequence). The CDR3 extends over 15 amino acids. This clonotype appeared many times. The source is a human donor in good health. Some libraries in this study had Jurkat cell RNA spiked in. This chain uses TRBV20-1 with TRBJ1-1; D remains ambiguous. Sequencing input: naive CD8+ T cells from blood, with Jurkat cell RNA spiked in. The subset was: FACS-sorted CD8+CD4-CCR7+CD45RA+ naive T cells. CDR3 bases: TGCAGTGCTAGAGATCAGTTAGCAGGACCCCTCGAGGCTTTCTTT. This encodes CSARDQLAGPLEAFF.